One and the same sample provided the 14 T cell receptor beta chains below, sequenced in a study of blood T cell repertoires in COVID-19. Here immunoSEQ multiplex PCR was the method, and the copy in TCRdb shows in-frame clones only, minus some. The repertoire holds about 190,000 clones, with about 85% as singletons. Sequencing was performed on peripheral blood. Receptor source: a woman over 75 with acute or convalescent COVID-19.

The chain carries TRBV30 and TRBJ2-5; 7 nucleotides line up with TRBD2. The germline gives CDR1 GTSNPN, CDR2 SVGIG (reference sequence). CDR3 length equals 13 residues. Germline trimming cut 1 base from V and 9 bases from J; bases unmatched to any gene: 8. The CDR3 sequence is CAWSGGGGRAQYF. As DNA, the CDR3 is TGTGCCTGGAGTGGCGGCGGAGGGAGGGCCCAGTACTTC.

The chain carries TRBV2 and TRBJ1-2, with D perhaps TRBD1 (5 bases). Looked up from germline, CDR1 is SNHLY and CDR2 is FYNNEI. V lost 4 bases and J 4 bases, leaving 10 bases between the germline ends. The CDR3 is 13 residues long. CDR3 nucleotides: TGTGCCAGCAGTGCAGGGCCTAGCTATGGCTACACCTTC. Protein product: CASSAGPSYGYTF.

The gene calls are TRBV30 and TRBJ1-1, with 7 bases matching TRBD1. V shed 3 bases, J shed 5 bases, and the junction held 6 bases outside the gene matches. The CDR3 contains 13 residues. The V gene's germline CDR1 is GTSNPN and CDR2 SVGIG (reference sequence). The CDR3 loop is CAWRRTGSTEAFF. In DNA form, the CDR3 reads TGTGCCTGGAGGCGGACAGGAAGTACTGAAGCTTTCTTT.

The CDR3 nucleotides read TGCGCCAGCAGCGTCGGACAGGTGCCTAGCACAGATACGCAGTATTTT. It is translated as CASSVGQVPSTDTQYF. The chain joins TRBV5-1 to TRBJ2-3, with 7 bases matching TRBD1. V lost 4 bases and J lost 0; bases outside the gene matches: 8. Looked up from germline, CDR1 is SGHRS and CDR2 is YFSETQ. This CDR3 has 16 residues.

The chain couples TRBV19 to TRBJ1-2; 7 nucleotides match TRBD1. Germline CDR1 reads LNHDA; CDR2 reads SQIVND (reference sequence). The CDR3 runs to 13 residues. With 5 bases clipped from V and 5 bases from J, the junction kept 5 bases outside the gene matches. The CDR3 nucleotides are TGTGCCAGTAGTCGTGAGGGGGCGTATGGCTACACCTTC. Its translation is CASSREGAYGYTF.

The genes are TRBV4-1 and TRBJ1-5; the D is unclear. Germline lookup yields CDR1 MGHRA and CDR2 YSYEKL. Trimming cost V 3 bases and J 6 bases, with 12 bases left between them. This CDR3 region has 14 residues. The CDR3: CASSHSPGVQPQHF. The CDR3 region has the DNA TGCGCCAGCAGCCATTCCCCCGGTGTTCAGCCCCAGCATTTT.

The chain is built from TRBV11-2 and TRBJ2-3; 10 bases are shared with TRBD2. This CDR3 contains 16 residues. Unmatched junction bases numbered 3, after V lost 3 bases and J lost 0 bases. Looked up from germline, CDR1 is SGHAT and CDR2 is FQNNGV. CDR3 in amino acids: CASSFRLAGSTDTQYF. CDR3 DNA sequence: TGTGCCAGCAGCTTCCGACTAGCGGGTAGCACAGATACGCAGTATTTT. The complete variable domain, with remaining parts taken from reference TRBV11-2 and TRBJ2-3, reads EAGVAQSPRYKIIEKRQSVAFWCNPISGHATLYWYQQILGQGPKLLIQFQNNGVVDDSQLPKDRFSAERLKGVDSTLKIQPAKLEDSAVYLCASSFRLAGSTDTQYFGPGTRLTVL.

The chain has TRBV5-1 and TRBJ2-5; maybe TRBD1 (6 bases). The V and J ends lost 4 bases and 1 base respectively, with 8 bases between them. CDR1 is SGHRS, CDR2 YFSETQ, per germline. The CDR3 has 13 residues. CDR3 in DNA: TGCGCCAGCAGCGGACAGTTCCAAGAGACCCAGTACTTC. It yields the protein CASSGQFQETQYF.

The chain carries TRBV19 and TRBJ2-5; 7 nucleotides match TRBD2. V gave up 6 bases and J gave up 8 bases; unmatched junction bases: 9. The CDR3 loop spans 13 amino acids. From germline, CDR1 is LNHDA and CDR2 SQIVND (reference sequence). The CDR3 DNA reads as TGTGCCAGTAGCTCCGGGACTACGAGTACCCAGTACTTC. This sequence encodes CASSSGTTSTQYF.

The chain links TRBV5-1 to TRBJ2-7; TRBD2 is a possible D gene (6 bases). Trimming removed 0 bases from V and 4 bases from J, with 17 bases in between. CDR3 length: 16 amino acids. Germline lookup yields CDR1 SGHRS and CDR2 YFSETQ. Written as DNA, the CDR3 is TGCGCCAGCAGCTTGGGAGGACTACGGGCCCAATACGAGCAGTACTTC. Protein: CASSLGGLRAQYEQYF.

The CDR3 spells CAISLAGASYEQYF. The CDR3 DNA follows: TGTGCCATCAGTTTAGCGGGAGCTTCGTACGAGCAGTACTTC. This rearrangement joins TRBV10-3 to TRBJ2-7; 9 positions match TRBD2. With V trimmed by 5 bases and J by 4 bases, 6 bases remained unmatched. There are 14 residues in the CDR3. CDR1 ENHRY and CDR2 SYGVKD come from the germline V gene.

A few counts support this clone. The genes are TRBV7-2 and TRBJ1-1, with a possible D match to TRBD1 (5 bases). The V end was cut by 1 base, the J end by 8 bases, with 14 bases between. CDR1 and CDR2 from the germline V gene are SGHTA and FQGNSA. This CDR3 is built from 14 residues. This CDR3 reads CASSLGPARAEAFF. The CDR3 region has the DNA TGTGCCAGCAGCTTAGGCCCGGCCAGGGCCGAAGCTTTCTTT.

This clone came up a few times. This specimen includes other DNA sequences encoding the same CDR3. The chain uses TRBV7-8 and TRBJ2-5; 9 positions agree with TRBD2. V gave up 4 bases and J gave up 2 bases; unmatched junction bases: 2. Germline CDR1 reads SGHVS; CDR2 reads FQNEAQ. This CDR3 is 14 amino acids long. This CDR3 reads CASSSTSGQETQYF. The CDR3 DNA reads as TGTGCCAGCAGCTCGACTAGCGGACAAGAGACCCAGTACTTC. The variable domain in full, with the rest retrieved from reference TRBV7-8 and TRBJ2-5, is GAGVSQSPRYKVAKRGQDVALRCDPISGHVSLFWYQQALGQGPEFLTYFQNEAQLDKSGLPSDRFFAERPEGSVSTLKIQRTQQEDSAVYLCASSSTSGQETQYFGPGTRLLVL.

The V and J genes are TRBV9 and TRBJ2-3, with D unresolved. Germline CDR1 reads SGDLS; CDR2 reads YYNGEE. Trimming shortened V by 4 bases and J by 2 bases, and 8 bases separated the two germline ends. CDR3 length: 13 amino acids. The CDR3 sequence: CASSPGDTDTQYF. The CDR3 DNA sequence: TGTGCCAGCAGCCCCGGTGACACAGATACGCAGTATTTT.